This TCR beta chain was documented in a study of cytomegalovirus exposure and HLA in healthy donors. Study results and limitations: A few CMV-associated chains were confirmed in vitro to be specific for CMV antigens. In a later analysis, compared with equally common non-associated chains, HLA-associated beta chains were more expanded. Later, TCR association rates were found to vary by HLA locus, highest for DRB1 and lowest for HLA-C.

The PCR contained 60 Vbeta and 13 Jbeta primers. Some clones are missing from TCRdb's copy, which holds only in-frame ones; the method was immunoSEQ multiplex PCR. The table has approximately 200,000 clones, roughly 84% seen once; the top ten hold 0.2% to 0.3%. Germline V lookup: CDR1 MNHNS, CDR2 SASEGT. This CDR3 region has 16 residues. The V segment lost 4 bases and the J segment 4 bases; nucleotides outside the gene matches: 6. On this clone itself: Its antigen remains unknown.

Specimen: PBMCs. The chain joins TRBV6-1 to TRBJ2-1; 11 bases are a match to TRBD2. This TCR was sampled from a boy between 10 and 17 years old in good health and CMV-seronegative. CDR3 residues: CASSASSGGDYNEQFF. The CDR3 DNA reads as TGTGCCAGCAGTGCTAGTAGCGGGGGGGATTACAATGAGCAGTTCTTC.